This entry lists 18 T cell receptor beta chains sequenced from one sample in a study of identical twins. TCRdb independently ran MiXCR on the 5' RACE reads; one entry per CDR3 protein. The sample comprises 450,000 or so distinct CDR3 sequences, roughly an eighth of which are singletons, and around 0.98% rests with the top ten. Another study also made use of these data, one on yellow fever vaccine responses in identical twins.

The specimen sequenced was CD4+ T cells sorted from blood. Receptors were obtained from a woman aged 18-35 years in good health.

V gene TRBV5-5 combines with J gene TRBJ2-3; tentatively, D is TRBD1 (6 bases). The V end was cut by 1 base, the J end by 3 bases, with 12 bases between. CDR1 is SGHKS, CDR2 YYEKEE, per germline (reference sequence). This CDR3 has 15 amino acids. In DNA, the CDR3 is TGTGCCAGCAGCTTGCAGGACAGCAGAACAGATACGCAGTATTTT. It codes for CASSLQDSRTDTQYF.

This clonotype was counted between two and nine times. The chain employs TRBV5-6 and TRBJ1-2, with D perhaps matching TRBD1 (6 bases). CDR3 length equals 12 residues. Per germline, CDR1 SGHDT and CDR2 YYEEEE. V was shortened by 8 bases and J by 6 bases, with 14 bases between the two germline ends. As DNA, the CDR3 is TGTGCCAGTGGGGACATCCGCGATGGCTACACCTTC. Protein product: CASGDIRDGYTF. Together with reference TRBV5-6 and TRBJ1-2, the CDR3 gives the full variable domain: DAGVTQSPTHLIKTRGQQVTLRCSPKSGHDTVSWYQQALGQGPQFIFQYYEEEERQRGNFPDRFSGHQFPNYSSELNVNALLLGDSALYLCASGDIRDGYTFGSGTRLTVV.

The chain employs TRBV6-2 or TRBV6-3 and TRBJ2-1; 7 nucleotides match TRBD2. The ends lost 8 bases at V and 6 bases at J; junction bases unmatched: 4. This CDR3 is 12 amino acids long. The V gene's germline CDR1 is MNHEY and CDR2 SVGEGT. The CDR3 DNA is TGTGCCAGCGGGAGGGCCCGCAATGAGCAGTTCTTC. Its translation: CASGRARNEQFF.

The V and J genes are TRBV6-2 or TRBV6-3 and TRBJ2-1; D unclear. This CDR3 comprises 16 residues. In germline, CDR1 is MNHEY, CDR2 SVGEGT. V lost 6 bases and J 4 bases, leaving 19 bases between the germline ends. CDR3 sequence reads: CASSPTLLLPYNEQFF. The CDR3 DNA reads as TGTGCCAGCAGCCCCACCCTTCTACTGCCGTACAATGAGCAGTTCTTC.

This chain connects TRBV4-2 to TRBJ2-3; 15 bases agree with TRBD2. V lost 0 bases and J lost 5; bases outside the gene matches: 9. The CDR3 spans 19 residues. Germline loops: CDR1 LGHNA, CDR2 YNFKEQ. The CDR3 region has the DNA TGTGCCAGCAGCCAAGAGGGACTAGCGGGAGGATCGGGGATAGATACGCAGTATTTT. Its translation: CASSQEGLAGGSGIDTQYF.

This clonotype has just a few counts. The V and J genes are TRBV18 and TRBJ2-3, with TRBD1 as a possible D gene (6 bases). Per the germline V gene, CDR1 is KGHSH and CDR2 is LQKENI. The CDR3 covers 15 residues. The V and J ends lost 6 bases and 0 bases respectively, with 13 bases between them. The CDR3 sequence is CASSKDSLSTDTQYF. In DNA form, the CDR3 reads TGTGCCAGCTCTAAGGACAGCCTCAGCACAGATACGCAGTATTTT.

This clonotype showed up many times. The CDR3 reads CASSPDRISTDTQYF. The CDR3, as DNA: TGTGCCAGCAGTCCCGACAGGATTAGCACAGATACGCAGTATTTT. This chain links TRBV2 with TRBJ2-3, with a tentative D call TRBD1 (6 bases). Trimming took 5 bases from V and 0 from J, leaving 12 bases between them. The CDR3 is 15 amino acids. CDR1 and CDR2 from the germline V gene are SNHLY and FYNNEI.

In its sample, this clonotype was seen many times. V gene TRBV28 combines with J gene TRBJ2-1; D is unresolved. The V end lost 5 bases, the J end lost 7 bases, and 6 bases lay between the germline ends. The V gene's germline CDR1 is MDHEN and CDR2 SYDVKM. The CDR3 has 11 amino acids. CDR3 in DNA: TGTGCCAGCAGTCGAAAAAATGAGCAGTTCTTC. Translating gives CASSRKNEQFF.

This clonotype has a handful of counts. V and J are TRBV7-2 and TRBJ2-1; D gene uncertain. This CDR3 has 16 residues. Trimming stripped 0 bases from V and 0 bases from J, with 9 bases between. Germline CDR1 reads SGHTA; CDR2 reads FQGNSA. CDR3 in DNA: TGTGCCAGCAGCTTAGCCTCAGTGAGCTCCTACAATGAGCAGTTCTTC. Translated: CASSLASVSSYNEQFF.

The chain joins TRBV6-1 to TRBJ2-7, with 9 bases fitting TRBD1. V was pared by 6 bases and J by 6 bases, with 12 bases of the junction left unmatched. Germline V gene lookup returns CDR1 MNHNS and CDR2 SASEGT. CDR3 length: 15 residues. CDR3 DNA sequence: TGTGCCAGCAGGGACCCCGGGACAGGGCCTGTCGAGCAGTACTTC. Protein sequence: CASRDPGTGPVEQYF.

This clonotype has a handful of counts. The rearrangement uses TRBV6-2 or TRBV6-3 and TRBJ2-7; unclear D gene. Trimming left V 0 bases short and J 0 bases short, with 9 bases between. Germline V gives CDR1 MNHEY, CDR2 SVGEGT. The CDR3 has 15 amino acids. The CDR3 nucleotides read TGTGCCAGCAGTTACTCGGGCCGGCGCTCCTACGAGCAGTACTTC. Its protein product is CASSYSGRRSYEQYF.

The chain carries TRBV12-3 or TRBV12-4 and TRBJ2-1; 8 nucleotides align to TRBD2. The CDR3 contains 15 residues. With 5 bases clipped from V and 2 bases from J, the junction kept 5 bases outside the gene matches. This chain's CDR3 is CASSEVAGPYNEQFF. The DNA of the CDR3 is TGTGCCAGCAGTGAGGTAGCGGGGCCCTACAATGAGCAGTTCTTC.

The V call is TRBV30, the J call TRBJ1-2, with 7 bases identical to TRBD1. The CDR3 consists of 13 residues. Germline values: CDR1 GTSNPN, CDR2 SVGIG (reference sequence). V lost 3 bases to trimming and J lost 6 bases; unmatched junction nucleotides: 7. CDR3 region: CAWRGTVVHGYTF. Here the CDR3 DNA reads TGTGCCTGGAGGGGGACAGTCGTCCATGGCTACACCTTC.

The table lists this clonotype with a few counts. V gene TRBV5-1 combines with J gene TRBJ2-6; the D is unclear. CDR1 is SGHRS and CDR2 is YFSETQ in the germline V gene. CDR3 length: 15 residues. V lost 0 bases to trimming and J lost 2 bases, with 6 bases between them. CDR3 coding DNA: TGCGCCAGCAGCTTGGCAGTGCCTGGGGCCAACGTCCTGACTTTC. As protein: CASSLAVPGANVLTF.

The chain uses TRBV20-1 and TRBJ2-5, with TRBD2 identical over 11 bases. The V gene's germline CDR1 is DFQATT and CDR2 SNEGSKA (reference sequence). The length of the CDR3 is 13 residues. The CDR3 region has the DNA TGCAGCATTGAGACTAGCGGGATTGTGACCCAGTACTTC. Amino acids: CSIETSGIVTQYF.

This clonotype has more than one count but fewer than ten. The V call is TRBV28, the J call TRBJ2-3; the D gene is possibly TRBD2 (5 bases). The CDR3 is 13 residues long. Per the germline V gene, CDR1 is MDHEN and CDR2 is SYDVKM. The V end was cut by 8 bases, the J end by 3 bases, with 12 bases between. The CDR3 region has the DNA TGTGCCAGCGTGAGGGATCTGACAGATACGCAGTATTTT. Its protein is CASVRDLTDTQYF.

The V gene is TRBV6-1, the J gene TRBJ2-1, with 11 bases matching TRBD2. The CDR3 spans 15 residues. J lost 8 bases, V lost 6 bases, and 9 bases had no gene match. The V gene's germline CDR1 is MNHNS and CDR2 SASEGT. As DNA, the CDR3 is TGTGCCAGCAGGATAGTAGCGGGAGGGCCCCATGAGCAGTTCTTC. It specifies CASRIVAGGPHEQFF.

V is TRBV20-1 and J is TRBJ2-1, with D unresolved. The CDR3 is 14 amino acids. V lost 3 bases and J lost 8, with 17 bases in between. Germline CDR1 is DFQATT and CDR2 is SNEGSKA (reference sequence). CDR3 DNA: TGCAGTGCTAGGGTTTCGCCACAAGTGGATGAGCAGTTCTTC. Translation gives CSARVSPQVDEQFF.